Described below is a single T cell receptor beta chain sequence and its context. The antigen is not known. The data derive from a study of shared clonotypes between healthy human individuals. The CDR3 sequence is 15 residues long. CDR1 WNHNN and CDR2 SYGVQD come from the germline V gene (reference sequence). Trimming cost V 11 bases and J 2 bases; bases outside gene matches: 15. General study points: Expectations were that clonotype sharing among donors would be affected by sequencing depth.

In replicate PCRs of unsorted PBMC, 300 ng DNA, 31,000 or so T cell genomes, was used. Unsorted PBMC DNA was run through sequencing on ten immunoSEQ deep assay plates. Using immunoSEQ multiplex PCR, the repertoire was profiled, and TCRdb retains in-frame clones only, with some absent. Here the sample spans around 500,000 clones, 60% to 85% being singletons. Sequenced sample: PBMCs. The TCR sequence derives from a woman between 40 and 55 years old in good health. Some clones in this sample may be carry-over from other donors' samples. The chain joins TRBV10-1 to TRBJ2-7; 7 nucleotides align to TRBD1. Here the CDR3 reads CASLLRGQTPYEQYF. CDR3 DNA sequence: TGCGCCTCTCTCCTGAGGGGACAGACCCCCTACGAGCAGTACTTC.